The 4 T cell receptor beta chains below come from one sample, sequenced in a study of T-cell memory formation after mild COVID-19. Using its own MiXCR run on the 5' RACE reads, TCRdb lists one record per CDR3 protein. The sample holds roughly 300,000 distinct CDR3 sequences, roughly 16% seen once. Sample: PBMCs or a T cell subset sorted from them (not recorded which). These receptors all stem from a man aged 18-30 years who had mild COVID-19 (a few samples of this study predate the infection). Cell type and time point are not known.

The chain recombines TRBV7-9 with TRBJ1-5; D is uncertain. Between the trimmed V and J ends, which lost 4 bases and 1 base, there was a span of 17 bases. Germline V lookup: CDR1 SEHNR, CDR2 FQNEAQ (reference sequence). CDR3 length: 17 residues. CDR3 nucleotide sequence: TGTGCCAGCAGCTCTTCAGTCGGTAGAAGGAGCAATCAGCCCCAGCATTTT. Amino acids: CASSSSVGRRSNQPQHF.

The chain employs TRBV6-1 and TRBJ2-2, with D perhaps TRBD1 (6 bases). This CDR3 spans 11 amino acids. Germline V gives CDR1 MNHNS, CDR2 SASEGT. Written as DNA, the CDR3 is TGTGGTATAACAGGGCCCGGGGAGCTGTTTTTT. Its translation: CGITGPGELFF.

The gene calls are TRBV3-1 and TRBJ1-2; 10 positions match TRBD1. After removal of 0 bases from V and 9 bases from J, the junction contained 4 bases not matched to a gene. CDR3 length: 14 residues. CDR1 and CDR2 (germline): LGHDT, YNNKEL (reference sequence). CDR3 coding DNA: TGTGCCAGCAGCCAAGATGTGGGACAGGGGCGCTACACCTTC. This encodes CASSQDVGQGRYTF.

The chain employs TRBV5-1 and TRBJ1-6; D is unclear. Germline-derived CDR1 and CDR2 are SGHRS and YFSETQ. The CDR3 has 18 amino acids. Between the trimmed V and J ends, which lost 0 bases and 7 bases, there was a span of 20 bases. The CDR3 coding sequence is TGCGCCAGCAGCTTGGATTTGGCCGGGGTAACGAAGAATTCACCCCTCCACTTT. It specifies CASSLDLAGVTKNSPLHF.